The clone carrying this TCR beta chain was seen many times. This specimen belongs to a study of metastatic and nonmetastatic thyroid tumors. In the original workflow: What underpinned the distant-metastasis classifier for papillary thyroid cancer was the set of CDR3 differences across clinicopathological groups. TCRdb recomputed clones from the PCR reads via MiXCR. TCRdb's processing, not the authors', yielded these V and J calls. The profile covers some 20,000 clones, with around 9.9% appearing a single time and almost 30% taken by the ten largest. Each patient came to thyroid surgery without any prior treatment (of any kind). CDR1 MDHEN and CDR2 SYDVKM come from the germline V gene. The V segment lost 6 bases and the J segment 4 bases; nucleotides outside the gene matches: 10. The CDR3 length is 15 residues.

Sequenced: blood. The sequence was collected from a female donor with papillary thyroid cancer or a benign thyroid nodule (not recorded which). Some clones in this sample may be carry-over from other donors' samples. This chain links TRBV28 with TRBJ1-1, with 8 bases aligning to TRBD1. CDR3 DNA sequence: TGTGCCAGCAGCCCGGCAGGGGGCTTCGGCACTGAAGCTTTCTTT. Encoded protein: CASSPAGGFGTEAFF.